This T cell receptor beta chain was documented in a study of T cell repertoires in cytomegalovirus infection. Note on this clonotype: The antigen is not known.

Each CDR3 protein gets one entry after TCRdb re-called the reads with MiXCR. The sample lists about 500,000 distinct CDR3 sequences; 33% were seen once. Germline loops: CDR1 MNHEY, CDR2 SMNVEV (reference sequence). The CDR3 is made up of 14 amino acids. Unmatched junction bases numbered 8, after V lost 6 bases and J lost 5 bases. This chain joins TRBV27 and TRBJ1-1, with 8 bases that match TRBD1. The source material was cultured PBMCs, sampled from culture after CMV antigen stimulation. This clonotype originated in a human donor in good health (CMV status not recorded). Some clones in this sample may be carry-over from other donors' samples. Here the CDR3 reads CASSYQGAMTEAFF. CDR3 nucleotides: TGTGCCAGCAGCTACCAGGGGGCAATGACTGAAGCTTTCTTT.